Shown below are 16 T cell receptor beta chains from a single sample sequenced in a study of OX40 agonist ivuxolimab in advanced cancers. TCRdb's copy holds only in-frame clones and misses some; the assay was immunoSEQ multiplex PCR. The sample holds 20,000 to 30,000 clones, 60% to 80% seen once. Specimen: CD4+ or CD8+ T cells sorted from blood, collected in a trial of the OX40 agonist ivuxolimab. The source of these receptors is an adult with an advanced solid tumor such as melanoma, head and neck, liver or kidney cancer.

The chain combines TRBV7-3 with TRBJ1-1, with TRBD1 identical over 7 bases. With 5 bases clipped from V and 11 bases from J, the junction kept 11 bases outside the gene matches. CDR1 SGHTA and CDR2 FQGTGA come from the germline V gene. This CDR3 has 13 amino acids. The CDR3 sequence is CASSPTGEGWAFF. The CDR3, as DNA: TGTGCCAGCAGCCCCACAGGGGAGGGTTGGGCTTTCTTT.

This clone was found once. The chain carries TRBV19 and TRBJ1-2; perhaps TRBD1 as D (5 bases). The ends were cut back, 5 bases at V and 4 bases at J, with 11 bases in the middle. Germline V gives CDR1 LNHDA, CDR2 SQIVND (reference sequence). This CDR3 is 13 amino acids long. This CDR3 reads CASSPRGGYGYTF. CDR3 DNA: TGTGCCAGTAGTCCTAGGGGAGGCTATGGCTACACCTTC. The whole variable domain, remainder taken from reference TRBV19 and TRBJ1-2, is DGGITQSPKYLFRKEGQNVTLSCEQNLNHDAMYWYRQDPGQGLRLIYYSQIVNDFQKGDIAEGYSVSREKKESFPLTVTSAQKNPTAFYLCASSPRGGYGYTFGSGTRLTVV.

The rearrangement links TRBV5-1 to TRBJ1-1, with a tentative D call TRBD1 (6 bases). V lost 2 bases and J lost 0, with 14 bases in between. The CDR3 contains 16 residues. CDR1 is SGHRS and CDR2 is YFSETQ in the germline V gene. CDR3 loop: CASSLSGAFMNTEAFF. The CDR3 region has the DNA TGCGCCAGCAGCTTATCGGGGGCGTTTATGAACACTGAAGCTTTCTTT.

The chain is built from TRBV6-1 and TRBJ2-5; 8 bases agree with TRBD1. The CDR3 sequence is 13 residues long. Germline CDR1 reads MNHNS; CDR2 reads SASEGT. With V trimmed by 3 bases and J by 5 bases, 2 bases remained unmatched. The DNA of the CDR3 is TGTGCCAGCAGTGATGGACAGGGCGAGACCCAGTACTTC. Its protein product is CASSDGQGETQYF.

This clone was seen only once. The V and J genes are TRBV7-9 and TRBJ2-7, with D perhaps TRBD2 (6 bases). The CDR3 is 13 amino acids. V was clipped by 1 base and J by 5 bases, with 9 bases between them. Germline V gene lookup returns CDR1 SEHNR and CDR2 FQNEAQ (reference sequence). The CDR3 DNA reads TGTGCCAGCAGCTTAGTAGGCGGGAACGAGCAGTACTTC. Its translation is CASSLVGGNEQYF.

CDR3 nucleotide sequence: TGTGCCAGCAGTAAAAACCCTGTAGGGGTGGGCTCACCCCTCCACTTT. Amino acid sequence: CASSKNPVGVGSPLHF. The genes are TRBV2 and TRBJ1-6; D might be TRBD1 (5 bases). Trimming took off 5 bases at V and 10 bases at J, with 21 bases between the two ends. Germline V gene sequence: CDR1 SNHLY, CDR2 FYNNEI. This CDR3 contains 16 residues. The full variable domain, completed using reference TRBV2 and TRBJ1-6, is EPEVTQTPSHQVTQMGQEVILRCVPISNHLYFYWYRQILGQKVEFLVSFYNNEISEKSEIFDDQFSVERPDGSNFTLKIRSTKLEDSAMYFCASSKNPVGVGSPLHFGNGTRLTVT.

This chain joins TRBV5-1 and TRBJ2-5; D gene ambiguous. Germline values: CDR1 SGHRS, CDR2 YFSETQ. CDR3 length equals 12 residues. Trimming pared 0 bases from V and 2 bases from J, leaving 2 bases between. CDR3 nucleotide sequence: TGCGCCAGCAGCTTGGGGCAAGAGACCCAGTACTTC. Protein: CASSLGQETQYF.

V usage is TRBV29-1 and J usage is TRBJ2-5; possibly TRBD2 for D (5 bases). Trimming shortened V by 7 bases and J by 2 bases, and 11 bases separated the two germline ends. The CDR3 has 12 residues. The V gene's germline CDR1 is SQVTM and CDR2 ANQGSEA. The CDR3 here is CSAGLAQETQYF. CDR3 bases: TGCAGCGCCGGACTCGCGCAAGAGACCCAGTACTTC.

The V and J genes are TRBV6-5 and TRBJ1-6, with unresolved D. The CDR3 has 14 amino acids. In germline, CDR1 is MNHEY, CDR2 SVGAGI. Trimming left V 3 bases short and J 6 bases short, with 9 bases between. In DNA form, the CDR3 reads TGTGCCAGCAGTTATTACCCGTCTAATTCACCCCTCCACTTT. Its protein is CASSYYPSNSPLHF.

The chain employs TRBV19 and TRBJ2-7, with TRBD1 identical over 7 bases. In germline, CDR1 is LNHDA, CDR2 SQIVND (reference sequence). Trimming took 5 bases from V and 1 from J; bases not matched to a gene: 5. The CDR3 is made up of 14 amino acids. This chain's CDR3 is CASSVRQGSYEQYF. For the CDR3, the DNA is TGTGCCAGTAGTGTGCGACAGGGATCCTACGAGCAGTACTTC.

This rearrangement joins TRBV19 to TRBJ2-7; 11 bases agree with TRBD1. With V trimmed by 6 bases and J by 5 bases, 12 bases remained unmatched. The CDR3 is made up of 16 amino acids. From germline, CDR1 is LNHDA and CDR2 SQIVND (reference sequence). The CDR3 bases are TGTGCCAGTAGAAGGACAGGGGGCAGCGGGTCCGACGAGCAGTACTTC. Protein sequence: CASRRTGGSGSDEQYF.

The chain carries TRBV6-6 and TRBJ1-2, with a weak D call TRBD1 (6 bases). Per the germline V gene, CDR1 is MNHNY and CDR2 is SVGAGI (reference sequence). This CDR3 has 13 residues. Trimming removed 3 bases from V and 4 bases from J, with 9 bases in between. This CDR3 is CASSYQGPYGYTF. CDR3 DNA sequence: TGTGCCAGCAGTTATCAGGGGCCCTATGGCTACACCTTC.

The CDR3 here is CASSPSRTGENTIYF. In DNA form, the CDR3 reads TGTGCCAGCAGCCCCTCTAGGACAGGGGAAAACACCATATATTTT. The chain has TRBV13 and TRBJ1-3; 9 bases agree with TRBD1. From germline, CDR1 is PRHDT and CDR2 FYEKMQ (reference sequence). This CDR3 contains 15 residues. The V gene end was trimmed by 5 bases and the J gene end by 6 bases; junction bases not matched to a gene: 8.

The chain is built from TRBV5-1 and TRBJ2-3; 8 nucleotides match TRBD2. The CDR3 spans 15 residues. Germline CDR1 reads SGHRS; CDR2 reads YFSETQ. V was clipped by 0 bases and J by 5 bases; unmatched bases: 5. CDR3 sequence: CASSLAGGHQDTQYF. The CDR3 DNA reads TGCGCCAGCAGCTTGGCGGGGGGGCATCAAGATACGCAGTATTTT.

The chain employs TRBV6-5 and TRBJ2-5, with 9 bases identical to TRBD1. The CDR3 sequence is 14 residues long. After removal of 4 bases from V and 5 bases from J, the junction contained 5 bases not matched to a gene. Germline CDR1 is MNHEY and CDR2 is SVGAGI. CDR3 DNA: TGTGCCAGCAGTTCCAAGACAGGGGGGGAGACCCAGTACTTC. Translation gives CASSSKTGGETQYF.

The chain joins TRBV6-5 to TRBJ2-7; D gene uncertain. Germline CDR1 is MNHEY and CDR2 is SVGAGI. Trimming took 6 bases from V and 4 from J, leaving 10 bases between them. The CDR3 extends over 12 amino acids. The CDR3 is CASSPDAYEQYF. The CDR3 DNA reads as TGTGCCAGCAGCCCGGACGCTTACGAGCAGTACTTC.